The T cell receptor beta chain under discussion was sequenced for a study of shared clonotypes between healthy human individuals. Measured with immunoSEQ multiplex PCR; TCRdb has only the in-frame clones, and not every one. The repertoire includes 550,000 to 700,000 clones, around four fifths of them detected once, and about 1.8% sits in the top ten. Of note for this clone: Its target is not known. This sample also contains other DNA sequences that code for the same CDR3.

Study findings and constraints: Large depth notwithstanding, sorted-subset sequencing proved incomplete by rarefaction.

The CDR3 length is 13 residues. Germline assignment: CDR1 MDHEN and CDR2 SYDVKM. Trimming stripped 3 bases from V and 4 bases from J, with 9 bases between. Sequencing was performed on memory CD4+ T cells sorted from blood. This sample's subset: CD45RA-negative fraction. This receptor was identified in a woman aged 25 to 39 in good health. The chain carries TRBV28 and TRBJ1-2, with TRBD1 as a possible D gene (5 bases). The CDR3 sequence: CASSLGGAYGYTF. CDR3 coding DNA: TGTGCCAGCAGTTTGGGCGGGGCCTATGGCTACACCTTC.